A selection of T cell receptor beta chains follows, all from one sample in a study of CD4+ T cells in melanoma. This table comes from immunoSEQ multiplex PCR, and its TCRdb copy is limited to in-frame clones, with some not included. In the table there are over 10,000 clones, about 80% of which are singletons. Material: cells from a culture (not recorded whether cultured in vitro). These receptors all come from a human donor with melanoma. Each CDR3 is given with its conserved first and last residue. The D gene is left open where the match is weak. Size is stated for part of the rows, as once, few or many counts, or as a class when the clone is expanded.

CDR3 DNA,CDR3 protein,J gene,V gene,clone size,D gene
TGTGCCAGCAGGCCCGGACAGGGGGGACAGCCCCAGCATTTT,CASRPGQGGQPQHF,TRBJ1-5,TRBV2,.,TRBD1
TGTGCCAGCAGTTACGTCTCGGGAGAAAAACTGTTTTTT,CASSYVSGEKLFF,TRBJ1-4,TRBV6-6,once,.
TGTGCCAGCAGCCGGGGGAGCTACGAGCAGTACTTC,CASSRGSYEQYF,TRBJ2-7,TRBV7-8,.,.
TGTGCCAGCAGCGCCAGATGGGATTCACCCCTCCACTTT,CASSARWDSPLHF,TRBJ1-6,TRBV7-9,.,.
TGTGCCAGCAGCTATACAGGGTTCTCCTACGAGCAGTACTTC,CASSYTGFSYEQYF,TRBJ2-7,TRBV6-1,.,.
TGTGCCTGGAGTGGGGACAGTAATCAGCCCCAGCATTTT,CAWSGDSNQPQHF,TRBJ1-5,TRBV30,few,TRBD1
TGTGCCAGCAGCCAATCTGGGAGGGATCAGCCCCAGCATTTT,CASSQSGRDQPQHF,TRBJ1-5,TRBV16,.,.
TGTGCCAGCAGCAGACAGAGCAATCAGCCCCAGCATTTT,CASSRQSNQPQHF,TRBJ1-5,TRBV2,.,.
TGTGCCAGCAGCTTAGTCAAGGGGCGCCGAAACTATGGCTACACCTTC,CASSLVKGRRNYGYTF,TRBJ1-2,TRBV11-2,.,.
TGTGCCAGCAGTTTCGCGGCAACCTATGGCTACACCTTC,CASSFAATYGYTF,TRBJ1-2,TRBV27,few,.
TGTGCCAGCTCACGGGGCCCTATGGAACAGCCCCAGCATTTT,CASSRGPMEQPQHF,TRBJ1-5,TRBV18,few,.
TGTGCCAGCGGAGGACAGATAAATTCACCCCTCCACTTT,CASGGQINSPLHF,TRBJ1-6,TRBV6-5,.,.
TGCAGTGCTAGGAGAACAGGGGGAGCTTTCTTT,CSARRTGGAFF,TRBJ1-1,TRBV20-1,few,TRBD1
TGTGCCAGAGACAGGGAACTAGCGGGGGTGAACACCGGGGAGCTGTTTTTT,CARDRELAGVNTGELFF,TRBJ2-2,TRBV2,.,TRBD2
TGTGCCAGCAGTTGGACAGTGGTAGAAGTACTGTTTTTT,CASSWTVVEVLFF,TRBJ1-4,TRBV2,.,.
TGCGCCAGCAGCTTGGCCCCCGGGTCCACAGATACGCAGTATTTT,CASSLAPGSTDTQYF,TRBJ2-3,TRBV5-1,.,.
TGTGCCAGCAGTGGACAGGGGGCGTTGGGTGGCTACACCTTC,CASSGQGALGGYTF,TRBJ1-2,TRBV6-5,.,TRBD1
TGTGCCAGTAGACCTCCCGGGCTTCGCACAGATACGCAGTATTTT,CASRPPGLRTDTQYF,TRBJ2-3,TRBV19,few,.
TGTGCCAGCAGTTACTCATCGGGACAGGGATCTCGCGAGCAGTACTTC,CASSYSSGQGSREQYF,TRBJ2-7,TRBV6-6,.,TRBD1
TGTGCCAGCAGCTTAATACGTAAGCTACTTAAGGGCACTGAAGCTTTCTTT,CASSLIRKLLKGTEAFF,TRBJ1-1,TRBV7-3,once,.
TGTGCCAGCAGCCGGTTGCGGGGGGGAATCTACGAGCAGTACTTC,CASSRLRGGIYEQYF,TRBJ2-7,TRBV5-8,.,TRBD2
TGTGCCAGCAGGAATCGTGGGGAGAACACTGAAGCTTTCTTT,CASRNRGENTEAFF,TRBJ1-1,TRBV6-6,few,.
TGTGCCAGCAGGAAATGGGACACATCGGGGGAGACCCAGTACTTC,CASRKWDTSGETQYF,TRBJ2-5,TRBV2,.,.
TGTGCCAGCAGTTCCGCTAGCGGGGTAGAATCAGATACGCAGTATTTT,CASSSASGVESDTQYF,TRBJ2-3,TRBV27,.,TRBD2
TGCGCCAGCAGGCGCGGGACTAGCGGGGGGCAAACAGATACGCAGTATTTT,CASRRGTSGGQTDTQYF,TRBJ2-3,TRBV5-1,once,TRBD2
TGTGCCAGCAGCCTGCGACAGGGGGCTGAAGCTTTCTTT,CASSLRQGAEAFF,TRBJ1-1,TRBV7-6,.,TRBD1
TGTGCCAGCAGTTTATGGCCCCTCCGGGGCGGATGGGGAAACACTGAAGCTTTCTTT,CASSLWPLRGGWGNTEAFF,TRBJ1-1,TRBV28,.,.
TGCGCCAGCAGCCAAATTTCCCTAATGGGGCAGGCCACTGAAGCTTTCTTT,CASSQISLMGQATEAFF,TRBJ1-1,TRBV4-1,.,.